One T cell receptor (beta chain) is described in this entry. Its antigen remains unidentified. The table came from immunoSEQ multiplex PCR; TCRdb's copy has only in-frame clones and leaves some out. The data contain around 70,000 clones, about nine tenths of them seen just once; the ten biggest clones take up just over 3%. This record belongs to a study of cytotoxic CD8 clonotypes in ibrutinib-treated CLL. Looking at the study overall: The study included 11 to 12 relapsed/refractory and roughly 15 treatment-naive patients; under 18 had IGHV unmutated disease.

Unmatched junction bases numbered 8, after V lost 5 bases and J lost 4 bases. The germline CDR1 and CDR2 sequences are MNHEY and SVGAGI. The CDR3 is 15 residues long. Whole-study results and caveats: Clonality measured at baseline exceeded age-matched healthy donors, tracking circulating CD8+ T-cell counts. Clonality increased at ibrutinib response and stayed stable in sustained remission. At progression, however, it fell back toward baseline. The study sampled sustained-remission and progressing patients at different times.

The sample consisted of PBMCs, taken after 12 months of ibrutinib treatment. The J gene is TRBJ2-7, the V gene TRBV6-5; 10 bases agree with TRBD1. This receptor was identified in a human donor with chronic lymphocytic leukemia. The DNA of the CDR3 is TGTGCCAGCAGTACCCGGGACAGGGGTTTATACGAGCAGTACTTC. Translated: CASSTRDRGLYEQYF.